Described below is a single T cell receptor beta chain sequence and its context. The antigen is not known. Clones were read by immunoSEQ multiplex PCR, and TCRdb kept only the in-frame ones, dropping some. The data show about 83,000 clones, approximately 88% seen once. This sample is drawn from a study of OX40 agonist ivuxolimab in advanced cancers. Trimming removed 6 bases from V and 3 bases from J; junction bases left unmatched: 11. In germline, CDR1 is MNHEY, CDR2 SMNVEV (reference sequence). The CDR3 has 15 amino acids. Whole-study results and caveats: Dosing at 0.1 to 3.0 mg/kg was accompanied by clonal expansion of CD4+ and CD8+ blood T cells by week 6. Low clonal expansion, among the lowest seen, marked partial responders at 0.1-3.0 mg/kg. Low levels of normalized T-cell clonal expansion also appeared in some nonresponders. Expanded peripheral T-cell antigen specificity went undetermined.

This receptor was obtained from an adult with an advanced solid tumor such as melanoma, head and neck, liver or kidney cancer. This material consisted of CD4+ or CD8+ T cells sorted from blood, taken in a trial of the OX40 agonist ivuxolimab. The gene calls are TRBV27 and TRBJ2-7; 7 bases are shared with TRBD1. CDR3 sequence (DNA): TGTGCCAGCAGCTTGTTACCGACAGGGCACTACGAGCAGTACTTC. Translation gives CASSLLPTGHYEQYF.